These 19 T cell receptor beta chains were all obtained from the same sample, sequenced in a study of shared clonotypes between healthy human individuals (dated by TCRdb to about 2020). Library method: the immunoSEQ multiplex PCR assay. TCRdb holds this immuneACCESS table with in-frame rearrangements only. Some clones are missing; in checked studies, unresolved V genes explain under half, and the rest has no known cause. The sample includes approximately 2.1 million clones, with more than 85% observed a single time. In total, the top ten clones hold 0.39% of the sample. Sequenced material: naive CD4+ T cells from PBMCs. Read against the paper, the sample's cell subset or site label means: CD45RA+ positively selected. Every receptor here comes from a man in his late teens or twenties in good health. Some clones in this sample may be carry-over from other donors' samples.

The genes are TRBV14 and TRBJ2-3; D is undetermined. V dropped 2 bases and J dropped 4 bases, with 25 bases sitting between them. Germline V CDR1 and CDR2: SGHDN, FVKESK. This CDR3 has 19 amino acids. The CDR3 DNA is TGTGCCAGCAGCCAAAAGCAGCCGCAGAGACCTTGGGCTCCAGATACGCAGTATTTT. Its translation is CASSQKQPQRPWAPDTQYF. The variable domain in full, completed from reference TRBV14 and TRBJ2-3, reads EAGVTQFPSHSVIEKGQTVTLRCDPISGHDNLYWYRRVMGKEIKFLLHFVKESKQDESGMPNNRFLAERTGGTYSTLKVQPAELEDSGVYFCASSQKQPQRPWAPDTQYFGPGTRLTVL.

The chain carries TRBV2 and TRBJ2-7, with 8 bases lining up with TRBD2. CDR1 is SNHLY and CDR2 is FYNNEI in the germline V gene. The CDR3 has 13 residues. Trimming removed 8 bases from V and 8 bases from J; junction bases left unmatched: 11. CDR3 DNA: TGTGCCAGCTCCGCGGGGGGCAGATACAAGCAGTACTTC. Its protein is CASSAGGRYKQYF.

The V gene is TRBV23-1, the J gene TRBJ2-7; tentative D call: TRBD2 (5 bases). TRBV23-1 is an open reading frame whose function is uncertain. The CDR3 consists of 12 residues. Trimming took 6 bases from V and 6 from J, leaving 12 bases between them. The CDR3 DNA reads as TGCGCCAGCAGCCTGGGCGGGTGCGAGCAGTACTTC. This translates into CASSLGGCEQYF.

The gene calls are TRBV18 and TRBJ1-1, with 9 positions matching TRBD1. The CDR3 runs 17 residues. Germline V CDR1 and CDR2: KGHSH, LQKENI. Trimming cost V 2 bases and J 2 bases; bases outside gene matches: 9. CDR3 nucleotides: TGTGCCAGCTCACCAACAGGACAGGGGTGGGACAACACTGAAGCTTTCTTT. The encoded protein is CASSPTGQGWDNTEAFF.

This chain joins TRBV28 and TRBJ2-2; D not certain. The CDR3 sequence is 14 residues long. V lost 8 bases and J lost 1, with 11 bases in between. Looked up from germline, CDR1 is MDHEN and CDR2 is SYDVKM. The CDR3 reads CASELIGNTGELFF. CDR3 in DNA: TGTGCCAGCGAATTGATAGGGAACACCGGGGAGCTGTTTTTT.

This rearrangement joins TRBV18 to TRBJ2-5, with TRBD2 as a possible D gene (6 bases). Germline CDR1 is KGHSH and CDR2 is LQKENI. V was cut by 4 bases and J by 5 bases, with 14 bases left in between. The CDR3 loop spans 14 amino acids. CDR3: CASSLTSLRETQYF. DNA for the CDR3: TGTGCCAGCTCACTTACTAGCTTACGGGAGACCCAGTACTTC. The variable domain in full, with the rest retrieved from reference TRBV18 and TRBJ2-5, is NAGVMQNPRHLVRRRGQEARLRCSPMKGHSHVYWYRQLPEEGLKFMVYLQKENIIDESGMPKERFSAEFPKEGPSILRIQQVVRGDSAAYFCASSLTSLRETQYFGPGTRLLVL.

For the CDR3, the DNA is TGTGCCAGCAGCCCTGGGACTAGCGGGAGGGGAACTGGCGGGGAGCTGTTTTTT. As protein: CASSPGTSGRGTGGELFF. V and J are TRBV7-2 and TRBJ2-2; 16 nucleotides align to TRBD2. Germline values: CDR1 SGHTA, CDR2 FQGNSA. V was clipped by 5 bases and J by 7 bases; unmatched bases: 10. There are 18 residues in the CDR3.

V usage is TRBV29-1 and J usage is TRBJ2-3; 7 bases align to TRBD1. Germline CDR1 and CDR2: SQVTM and ANQGSEA. V lost 4 bases, J lost 4 bases, and 8 bases stayed unmatched. The CDR3 has 14 amino acids. In DNA, the CDR3 is TGCAGCGTTGCCCAGACAGGGACGGCAGATACGCAGTATTTT. Encoded protein: CSVAQTGTADTQYF.

This chain connects TRBV6-1 to TRBJ1-1, with D maybe TRBD1 (6 bases). The length of the CDR3 is 14 residues. Germline V gene sequence: CDR1 MNHNS, CDR2 SASEGT. Trimming cost V 7 bases and J 0 bases, with 12 bases left between them. CDR3 region: CASNPTGLNTEAFF. CDR3 bases: TGTGCCAGCAATCCGACAGGCCTGAACACTGAAGCTTTCTTT.

The chain carries TRBV7-2 and TRBJ2-7, with 9 bases fitting TRBD2. Germline V gives CDR1 SGHTA, CDR2 FQGNSA. V lost 2 bases and J lost 2; bases outside the gene matches: 7. The CDR3 consists of 16 residues. The DNA of the CDR3 is TGTGCCAGCAGCTTACGCTCCGGGACTAGCACCTACGAGCAGTACTTC. Its translation: CASSLRSGTSTYEQYF. The entire variable domain, with the rest obtained from reference TRBV7-2 and TRBJ2-7, is as follows: GAGVSQSPSNKVTEKGKDVELRCDPISGHTALYWYRQSLGQGLEFLIYFQGNSAPDKSGLPSDRFSAERTGGSVSTLTIQRTQQEDSAVYLCASSLRSGTSTYEQYFGPGTRLTVT.

This chain connects TRBV5-6 to TRBJ2-6; weak D call: TRBD1 (5 bases). The CDR3 is 16 amino acids. CDR1 is SGHDT and CDR2 is YYEEEE in the germline V gene. V was trimmed by 4 bases and J by 2 bases, leaving 13 bases between them. DNA of the CDR3: TGTGCCAGCAGCCCTCTGACAGCGACTGGGGCCAACGTCCTGACTTTC. It encodes CASSPLTATGANVLTF. Together with reference TRBV5-6 and TRBJ2-6, the CDR3 gives the full variable domain: DAGVTQSPTHLIKTRGQQVTLRCSPKSGHDTVSWYQQALGQGPQFIFQYYEEEERQRGNFPDRFSGHQFPNYSSELNVNALLLGDSALYLCASSPLTATGANVLTFGAGSRLTVL.

The gene calls are TRBV10-3 and TRBJ2-7; D is uncertain. V gave up 11 bases and J gave up 7 bases, with 15 bases separating them. The germline V gene has CDR1 ENHRY and CDR2 SYGVKD. The CDR3 runs to 11 residues. The CDR3 loop is CAVAEYGEQYF. The CDR3, as DNA: TGTGCCGTCGCGGAATATGGAGAGCAGTACTTC.

This sequence joins TRBV10-1 and TRBJ2-1; D possibly corresponds to TRBD1 (6 bases). The germline CDR1 and CDR2 sequences are WNHNN and SYGVQD (reference sequence). Between the trimmed V and J ends, which lost 5 bases and 7 bases, there was a span of 9 bases. CDR3 length: 12 residues. The CDR3 here is CASSRQGNEQFF. Written as DNA, the CDR3 is TGCGCCAGCAGTCGGCAGGGGAATGAGCAGTTCTTC.

Concerning this clone: The same CDR3 arises from other DNA sequences in this sample as well. The chain joins TRBV6-5 to TRBJ2-2; 8 nucleotides agree with TRBD1. The CDR3 contains 15 residues. Germline trimming cut 6 bases from V and 0 bases from J; bases unmatched to any gene: 3. Germline V lookup: CDR1 MNHEY, CDR2 SVGAGI. Written as DNA, the CDR3 is TGTGCCAGCAGGCCGGGACAGGCGAACACCGGGGAGCTGTTTTTT. Protein product: CASRPGQANTGELFF.

The chain employs TRBV5-5 and TRBJ1-2; no clear D. V lost 4 bases and J 0 bases, leaving 7 bases between the germline ends. CDR1 is SGHKS, CDR2 YYEKEE, per germline (reference sequence). The CDR3 spans 13 residues. The CDR3 DNA reads as TGTGCCAGCAGCCGAGCGTCTAACTATGGCTACACCTTC. This translates into CASSRASNYGYTF.

The chain has TRBV5-1 and TRBJ2-3, with D possibly TRBD2 on 5 matching bases. There are 15 residues in the CDR3. Germline CDR1 reads SGHRS; CDR2 reads YFSETQ. V was trimmed by 2 bases and J by 1 base, leaving 11 bases between them. DNA for the CDR3: TGCGCCAGCAGCTTTGGAGGCCTCGGCACAGATACGCAGTATTTT. As protein: CASSFGGLGTDTQYF.

The chain combines TRBV6-6 with TRBJ1-2; D gene uncertain. V was shortened by 6 bases and J by 8 bases, with 19 bases between the two germline ends. The length of the CDR3 is 14 residues. CDR1 MNHNY and CDR2 SVGAGI come from the germline V gene (reference sequence). CDR3 amino acids: CASSSPTLAGGYTF. The CDR3 DNA sequence: TGTGCCAGCAGCTCCCCAACACTCGCTGGGGGCTACACCTTC.

Remarks on this clone: Distinct nucleotide sequences in the sample also encode this CDR3. V gene TRBV7-2 combines with J gene TRBJ2-7, with D perhaps TRBD2 (5 bases). The CDR3 consists of 12 residues. Per germline, CDR1 SGHTA and CDR2 FQGNSA. With 5 bases removed from V and 4 bases from J, the gap between germline ends came to 9 bases. CDR3 amino acids: CASSPTGYEQYF. CDR3 in DNA: TGTGCCAGCAGCCCCACGGGGTACGAGCAGTACTTC.

Comments on this clone: Other DNA sequences of this sample code for an identical CDR3. This rearrangement joins TRBV28 to TRBJ2-1; no clear D gene. Germline V gives CDR1 MDHEN, CDR2 SYDVKM. Trimming took 1 base from V and 6 from J, leaving 4 bases between them. This CDR3 has 12 amino acids. The CDR3 nucleotides read TGTGCCAGCAGTTTATCCGGCAATGAGCAGTTCTTC. Translation gives CASSLSGNEQFF.